This T cell receptor beta chain was profiled in a study of T-cell reconstitution after alpha-beta-depleted transplantation in children. The CDR3 has 14 residues. From germline, CDR1 is MNHEY and CDR2 SVGAGI. Comments on this clonotype: A much more abundant neighbour one base away suggests this may be a read error.

Preparation of the TCRbeta library involved a method that used unique molecular identifiers. TCRdb ran MiXCR on the PCR reads and lists one entry per CDR3 protein. The sample has about 440,000 distinct CDR3 sequences; roughly 43% are singletons. This receptor was obtained from a girl under 10 years old with aplastic anemia, due to receive a stem cell transplant. The rearrangement uses TRBV6-5 and TRBJ1-1; the D gene is possibly TRBD1 (6 bases). The sequencing here drew on PBMCs, taken before TCRalphabeta/CD19-depleted stem cell transplant. The CDR3 region is CGSSSLTGGTEAFF. The CDR3 coding sequence is TGTGGCAGCAGTTCCCTGACAGGAGGCACTGAAGCTTTCTTT.